This note documents a single T cell receptor (beta chain) sequence. PCR was performed using 60 Vbeta and 13 Jbeta primers. The data were produced by immunoSEQ multiplex PCR, yet TCRdb's version contains in-frame clones alone and is incomplete. The sample holds 95,000 to 150,000 clones. CDR1 and CDR2 (germline): MDHEN, SYDVKM. V was pared by 6 bases and J by 0 bases, with 11 bases of the junction left unmatched. The CDR3 covers 17 residues. The sample comes from a study of cytomegalovirus exposure and HLA in healthy donors. The chain links TRBV28 to TRBJ1-2; 9 bases are shared with TRBD1. The specimen was PBMCs. This clonotype was obtained from a young man in good health and CMV-seronegative. The CDR3 DNA sequence: TGTGCCAGCAGCCCCCGGGGACAGGGAAAAGCTAACTATGGCTACACCTTC. Residues: CASSPRGQGKANYGYTF.